This T cell receptor beta chain was documented in a study of blood T cell repertoires in COVID-19. Study-level background: Sites in the United States, Italy and Spain provided acute and convalescent COVID-19 samples. Sample material is recorded as cDNA or gDNA derived from T cells, B-cell-depleted T cells, or PBMCs.

In the authors' methods: For nucleated cells, counts were estimated from reference gene primer amplification. Clones were sequenced by immunoSEQ multiplex PCR, and TCRdb holds only the in-frame ones, with some missing. V, J and clone size are taken as reported in that table, and D and trimming were inferred from the DNA itself. The sample yields about 120,000 clones, 70% to 90% seen once. This CDR3 contains 15 residues. The ends were cut back, 3 bases at V and 0 bases at J, with 13 bases in the middle. Germline values: CDR1 SGHRS, CDR2 YFSETQ. The sequencing sample was made of peripheral blood. V is TRBV5-1 and J is TRBJ2-7, with D perhaps matching TRBD2 (7 bases). The receptor's source is a woman between 50 and 59 years old with acute or convalescent COVID-19. Written as DNA, the CDR3 is TGCGCCAGCAGCTGGGGGGGCAGGAGCTCCTACGAGCAGTACTTC. Encoded protein: CASSWGGRSSYEQYF.